This T cell receptor beta chain was identified during a study of yellow fever vaccine responses in identical twins. TCRdb redid the calling of the RT-PCR reads with MiXCR, one entry per CDR3 protein. The data hold more than 15,000 distinct CDR3 sequences, with roughly three quarters observed a single time. V lost 2 bases to trimming and J lost 5 bases, with 8 bases between them. Germline V gene data show CDR1 as SGDLS and CDR2 as YYNGEE. The CDR3 has 13 residues. This receptor was identified in a woman aged 18-29 years who received the yellow fever vaccine. V and J are TRBV9 and TRBJ2-1; D may be TRBD1 (5 bases). The input for sequencing was T cells from blood (PBMCs), unsorted or a sorted subset (not recorded which), taken before or after yellow fever vaccination (not recorded which). The CDR3 DNA reads TGTGCCAGCAGCGTGACAGCAGACAATGAGCAGTTCTTC. The encoded protein is CASSVTADNEQFF.